This TCR beta chain appears in the sequencing data of a study of T cell changes during pregnancy in multiple sclerosis. Germline V gene lookup returns CDR1 SNHLY and CDR2 FYNNEI. The CDR3 has 14 amino acids. The V and J ends lost 8 bases and 5 bases, in that order; junction bases with no gene match: 8. Clones were sequenced by immunoSEQ multiplex PCR, and TCRdb holds only the in-frame ones, with some missing. This table holds about 70,000 clones, 75% to 95% found once. The clonotype was recovered from a female donor with multiple sclerosis, enrolled in a pregnancy study. This specimen consisted of peripheral blood, obtained in the first trimester of pregnancy. The rearrangement uses TRBV2 and TRBJ2-3; 9 bases align to TRBD2. The CDR3 here is CASSRGGAGDTQYF. The DNA of the CDR3 is TGTGCCAGCTCTCGCGGGGGGGCGGGAGATACGCAGTATTTT.